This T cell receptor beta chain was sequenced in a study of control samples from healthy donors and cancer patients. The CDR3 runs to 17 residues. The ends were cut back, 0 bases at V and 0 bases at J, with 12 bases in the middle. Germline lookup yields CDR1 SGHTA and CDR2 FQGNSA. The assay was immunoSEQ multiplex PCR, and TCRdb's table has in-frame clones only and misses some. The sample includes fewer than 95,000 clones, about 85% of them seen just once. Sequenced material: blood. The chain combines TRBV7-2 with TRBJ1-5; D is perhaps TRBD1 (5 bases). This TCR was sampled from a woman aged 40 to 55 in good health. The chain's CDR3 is CASSLAIRGDSNQPQHF. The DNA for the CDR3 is TGTGCCAGCAGCTTAGCTATTCGGGGGGATAGCAATCAGCCCCAGCATTTT.